This TCR beta chain emerged from a study of T cell responses to AZD1222 COVID-19 vaccine. Study results and caveats: Donors were largely white British and mainly female; clonal diversity was possibly underestimated. Just 5 to 7 people given AZD1222 tested seropositive at baseline. Researchers report vaccine-associated CD4 TCRs spanning spike, with dominance at 160-218 and 743-854.

Measured with immunoSEQ multiplex PCR; TCRdb has only the in-frame clones, and not every one. The profile covers 96,000 or so clones, with 80% to 90% appearing a single time and 1.5% to 2% taken by the ten largest. About this clone itself: Its antigen remains unknown.

The specimen comprised peripheral blood, sampled on day 0 of AZD1222 vaccination. The source of this sequence is an adult in good health.

The CDR3 loop is CASSLNREGGYTF. CDR3 nucleotide sequence: TGTGCCAGCAGCTTAAACAGGGAGGGAGGCTACACCTTC. This chain uses TRBV7-2 with TRBJ1-2, with D possibly matching TRBD1 (6 bases). Germline V gives CDR1 SGHTA, CDR2 FQGNSA. The CDR3 spans 13 residues. V lost 2 bases and J lost 8, with 12 bases in between.